These T cell receptor beta chains were read from a single sample in a study of T cell responses to AZD1222 COVID-19 vaccine. Assay used: immunoSEQ multiplex PCR; TCRdb lists only in-frame clones, some missing. The table records 110,000 to 150,000 clones, 85% to 95% of them present only once. Sequencing was performed on peripheral blood, taken after recovery from COVID-19. The receptors derive from an adult who had recovered from COVID-19. Both conserved end residues are part of each CDR3. D genes are given only for firm matches. Only part of the rows carry a size: once, few, many, or a class if the clone is expanded.

J: TRBJ1-5
size: NA
D: NA
V: TRBV28
DNA: TGTGCCAGCAGTCCCCAGGATAGCAATCAGCCCCAGCATTTT
CDR3: CASSPQDSNQPQHF

J: TRBJ2-1
size: NA
D: NA
V: TRBV18
DNA: TGTGCCAGCTCACCACTAACTCAAGGGGGGCATGAGCAGTTCTTC
CDR3: CASSPLTQGGHEQFF

J: TRBJ1-4
size: NA
D: NA
V: TRBV28
DNA: TGTGCCAGCTGTCGGGGAACTAATGAAAAACTGTTTTTT
CDR3: CASCRGTNEKLFF

J: TRBJ2-3
size: NA
D: TRBD2
V: TRBV5-4
DNA: TGTGCCAGCAGCTCCCGACTAGCGGGAGCAGATACGCAGTATTTT
CDR3: CASSSRLAGADTQYF

J: TRBJ2-1
size: NA
D: TRBD2
V: TRBV10-3
DNA: TGTGCCATCCTAGCGGGAGACAATGAGCAGTTCTTC
CDR3: CAILAGDNEQFF

J: TRBJ2-3
size: NA
D: NA
V: TRBV5-1
DNA: TGCGCCAGCAGCTTATTCGGGGTATCTAGCACAGATACGCAGTATTTT
CDR3: CASSLFGVSSTDTQYF

J: TRBJ1-2
size: NA
D: TRBD1
V: TRBV5-6
DNA: TGTGCCAGTAGCCGCAACAGGGGGCGCGGGTATGGCTACACCTTC
CDR3: CASSRNRGRGYGYTF

J: TRBJ1-1
size: once
D: NA
V: TRBV19
DNA: TGTGCCAGTATCTCACAACGCTGGACTGAAGCTTTCTTT
CDR3: CASISQRWTEAFF

J: TRBJ2-7
size: NA
D: TRBD1
V: TRBV11-2
DNA: TGTGCCAGCAGCGCCGGACAGGGAAGCTACGAGCAGTACTTC
CDR3: CASSAGQGSYEQYF

J: TRBJ2-1
size: NA
D: TRBD1
V: TRBV3-1/TRBV3-2
DNA: TGTGCCAGCAGCCCGACAGGGAAGGGTACCGAGCAGTTCTTC
CDR3: CASSPTGKGTEQFF

J: TRBJ2-1
size: NA
D: NA
V: TRBV27
DNA: TGTGCCAGCAGTTTATCCCCAGACAATGAGCAGTTCTTC
CDR3: CASSLSPDNEQFF

J: TRBJ2-1
size: NA
D: TRBD2
V: TRBV28
DNA: TGTGCCAGCAGTAGGGACTACGGGTCCTACAATGAGCAGTTCTTC
CDR3: CASSRDYGSYNEQFF

J: TRBJ1-1
size: NA
D: NA
V: TRBV9
DNA: TGTGCCAGCAGCGTGAGAGGAGACACTGAAGCTTTCTTT
CDR3: CASSVRGDTEAFF

J: TRBJ2-1
size: NA
D: TRBD2
V: TRBV9
DNA: TGTGCCAGCAGCGTAGTAGCGGGACCGGACAATGAGCAGTTCTTC
CDR3: CASSVVAGPDNEQFF

J: TRBJ2-7
size: once
D: TRBD1
V: TRBV5-1
DNA: TGCGCCAGCAGCTTGGAAGGACAGGGGACCCACGAGCAGTACTTC
CDR3: CASSLEGQGTHEQYF

J: TRBJ2-1
size: NA
D: TRBD2
V: TRBV14
DNA: TGTGCCAGCAGCCTGGGACTAGCGGCGTACAATGAGCAGTTCTTC
CDR3: CASSLGLAAYNEQFF

J: TRBJ2-3
size: NA
D: NA
V: TRBV5-4
DNA: TGTGCCAGCAGTCAGAAGGGTTGGAGGGCGGATACGCAGTATTTT
CDR3: CASSQKGWRADTQYF

J: TRBJ2-7
size: NA
D: NA
V: TRBV29-1
DNA: TGCAGCGTTGCAAAGACAACCTACGAGCAGTACTTC
CDR3: CSVAKTTYEQYF

J: TRBJ2-7
size: NA
D: TRBD2
V: TRBV18
DNA: TGTGCCAGCTCACCCCCCGCTAGCGGGGTCTACGAGCAGTACTTC
CDR3: CASSPPASGVYEQYF

J: TRBJ2-1
size: once
D: TRBD2
V: TRBV27
DNA: TGTGCCAGCAGTCGAACTAGCGGGAGAGGGGATGAGCAGTTCTTC
CDR3: CASSRTSGRGDEQFF

J: TRBJ2-3
size: NA
D: NA
V: TRBV11-2
DNA: TGTGCCAGCAGCTTAGTTGGCGGTCGCACAGATACGCAGTATTTT
CDR3: CASSLVGGRTDTQYF

J: TRBJ1-2
size: NA
D: NA
V: TRBV9
DNA: TGTGCCAGCAGCGGATGGGACGGAGCTAACTATGGCTACACCTTC
CDR3: CASSGWDGANYGYTF

J: TRBJ2-7
size: NA
D: NA
V: TRBV28
DNA: TGTGCCAGCTGCGGACAGCCCTTCTACGAGCAGTACTTC
CDR3: CASCGQPFYEQYF

J: TRBJ2-1
size: once
D: NA
V: TRBV21-1
DNA: TGTGCCAGCAGCAAAGCGGGACTAGCGGACGGGCCCTACAATGAGCAGTTCTTC
CDR3: CASSKAGLADGPYNEQFF

J: TRBJ2-1
size: once
D: NA
V: TRBV3-1/TRBV3-2
DNA: TGTGCCAGCAGCCGGGCGGGGATCAGAGGCAATGAGCAGTTCTTC
CDR3: CASSRAGIRGNEQFF

J: TRBJ1-1
size: NA
D: NA
V: TRBV10-2
DNA: TGCGCCAGCAGAGGGGTACCGCCCCTGAACACTGAAGCTTTCTTT
CDR3: CASRGVPPLNTEAFF

J: TRBJ2-7
size: NA
D: NA
V: TRBV2
DNA: TGTGCCAGCATTGAACAACTAGCAGAAACCTACGAGCAGTACTTC
CDR3: CASIEQLAETYEQYF

J: TRBJ2-1
size: NA
D: TRBD2
V: TRBV18
DNA: TGTGCCAGCTCACCTGGTGCGGGAGGGCCTAATGAGCAGTTCTTC
CDR3: CASSPGAGGPNEQFF

J: TRBJ2-5
size: NA
D: NA
V: TRBV3-1/TRBV3-2
DNA: TGTGCCAGCAGCCCCCAGGGAGAGACCCAGTACTTC
CDR3: CASSPQGETQYF

J: TRBJ2-3
size: once
D: NA
V: TRBV19
DNA: TGTGCCAGTAGTCGACAGGTACAAATCACAGATACGCAGTATTTT
CDR3: CASSRQVQITDTQYF

J: TRBJ2-7
size: NA
D: NA
V: TRBV28
DNA: TGTGCCAGCAGTTCCCCCAGGGTTTTCGACGAGCAGTACTTC
CDR3: CASSSPRVFDEQYF

J: TRBJ2-5
size: NA
D: NA
V: TRBV20-1
DNA: TGCAGTGCCATTCTCATGGAGACCCAGTACTTC
CDR3: CSAILMETQYF

J: TRBJ1-1
size: NA
D: NA
V: TRBV18
DNA: TGTGCCAGCTCACCTCCGGAGGGTCACACTGAAGCTTTCTTT
CDR3: CASSPPEGHTEAFF

J: TRBJ2-1
size: once
D: TRBD2
V: TRBV4-1
DNA: TGCGCCAGCAGCCTTGTGGCTAGCGGGGTTCGCCATGAGCAGTTCTTC
CDR3: CASSLVASGVRHEQFF

J: TRBJ2-2
size: NA
D: NA
V: TRBV10-3
DNA: TGTGCCATCAGTGAGTCTGGAGGGGACACCGGGGAGCTGTTTTTT
CDR3: CAISESGGDTGELFF

J: TRBJ2-3
size: once
D: NA
V: TRBV29-1
DNA: TGCAGCGTATCAGGACACCTATACACAGATACGCAGTATTTT
CDR3: CSVSGHLYTDTQYF

J: TRBJ1-1
size: NA
D: TRBD1
V: TRBV6-5
DNA: TGTGCCAGCACTCAGGGGGCAGGGACTGAAGCTTTCTTT
CDR3: CASTQGAGTEAFF

J: TRBJ2-7
size: NA
D: TRBD2
V: TRBV11-2
DNA: TGTGCCAGCAGCCCTAGGGCTCTAGCGGGAAAGTGGTACGAGCAGTACTTC
CDR3: CASSPRALAGKWYEQYF

J: TRBJ1-6
size: NA
D: NA
V: TRBV23-1
DNA: TGCGCCAGCAGTCAATCGGGGCTTTTGGGACGCCATAATTCACCCCTCCACTTT
CDR3: CASSQSGLLGRHNSPLHF

J: TRBJ2-2
size: NA
D: NA
V: TRBV30
DNA: TGTGCCTGGAGCATACCTGGCGGGGAGCTGTTTTTT
CDR3: CAWSIPGGELFF

J: TRBJ2-3
size: NA
D: NA
V: TRBV19
DNA: TGTGCCAGTAGTATGTGGGAGACAGATACGCAGTATTTT
CDR3: CASSMWETDTQYF

J: TRBJ1-1
size: once
D: NA
V: TRBV28
DNA: TGTGCCAGCCGCACCCCCGCGGGAGTACCTGAAGCTTTCTTT
CDR3: CASRTPAGVPEAFF

J: TRBJ2-7
size: NA
D: TRBD2
V: TRBV4-2
DNA: TGTGCCAGCAGCCAACCCGGACTAGCGGGATACGAGCAGTACTTC
CDR3: CASSQPGLAGYEQYF

J: TRBJ2-3
size: NA
D: NA
V: TRBV30
DNA: TGTGCCTGGAACGGTGGGATAACAGATACGCAGTATTTT
CDR3: CAWNGGITDTQYF

J: TRBJ2-3
size: NA
D: NA
V: TRBV24-1
DNA: TGTGCCACCAGTGATTCCGGGACACCCGAAACAGATACGCAGTATTTT
CDR3: CATSDSGTPETDTQYF

J: TRBJ2-7
size: once
D: NA
V: TRBV5-1
DNA: TGCGCCAGCAGCTTGAAGTTGGCGGGATTCTACGAGCAGTACTTC
CDR3: CASSLKLAGFYEQYF

J: TRBJ2-7
size: NA
D: TRBD1
V: TRBV29-1
DNA: TGCAGCTTCCGGGACAGGGGATACGAGCAGTACTTC
CDR3: CSFRDRGYEQYF